The sequence of this T cell receptor beta chain was determined in a study of B cell selection in AIRE deficiency. Authors' processing steps: Pooled conventional T cells gave 95,000 to 110,000 patient and about 130,000 donor TCRbeta sequences. Here immunoSEQ multiplex PCR was the method, and the copy in TCRdb shows in-frame clones only, minus some. Clone size and V and J calls were adopted from that table, with D and trimming inferred from the DNA. The sample has under 30,000 clones, roughly 97% seen once. Conventional CD4 T cells were sorted as CD4+CD127+ cells. This CDR3 is built from 17 residues. Trimming at V came to 5 bases and at J to 10 bases, leaving 17 bases not matched to a gene. Germline V gene data show CDR1 as SGHVS and CDR2 as FQNEAQ.

Sequenced input: conventional CD4+ T cells sorted from PBMCs. The receptor was isolated from a human donor with AIRE deficiency. V gene TRBV7-8 combines with J gene TRBJ2-1; 10 nucleotides align to TRBD2. The DNA of the CDR3 is TGTGCCAGCAGCCTCCGGGAGAGTAGCGGGGGGTCGTGGGAGCAGTTCTTC. Translating it yields CASSLRESSGGSWEQFF.